A single T cell receptor (beta chain) is shown here with its context. What it binds is unknown. These data come from a study of radiation and T cells in renal cell carcinoma. The study, taken as a whole, reports: Top tumor clonotypes rose in blood 2 weeks post-radiation, then contracted.

Noted time point: blood 4 weeks post-SBRT, at nephrectomy. Noted treatment: 15 Gy SBRT to primary tumor, nephrectomy 4 weeks later. Nephrectomy followed 15 Gy stereotactic body radiation by 4 weeks. Serial blood draws occurred at baseline and 2 and 4 weeks post-SBRT. Here immunoSEQ multiplex PCR was the method, and the copy in TCRdb shows in-frame clones only, minus some. The sample consists of just over 95,000 clones, 84% of them appearing once. Germline V gives CDR1 MNHEY, CDR2 SVGAGI. Trimming pared 8 bases from V and 0 bases from J, leaving 14 bases between. This CDR3 is built from 15 residues. This sequence originates from a man in his 60s with renal cell carcinoma. This chain uses TRBV6-5 with TRBJ2-1; weak D call: TRBD2 (5 bases). The specimen comprised blood, sampled from a patient whose treatment included radiotherapy and nephrectomy. CDR3 protein: CASGRTGSSYNEQFF. CDR3 in DNA: TGTGCCAGCGGGCGGACTGGTAGCTCCTACAATGAGCAGTTCTTC.